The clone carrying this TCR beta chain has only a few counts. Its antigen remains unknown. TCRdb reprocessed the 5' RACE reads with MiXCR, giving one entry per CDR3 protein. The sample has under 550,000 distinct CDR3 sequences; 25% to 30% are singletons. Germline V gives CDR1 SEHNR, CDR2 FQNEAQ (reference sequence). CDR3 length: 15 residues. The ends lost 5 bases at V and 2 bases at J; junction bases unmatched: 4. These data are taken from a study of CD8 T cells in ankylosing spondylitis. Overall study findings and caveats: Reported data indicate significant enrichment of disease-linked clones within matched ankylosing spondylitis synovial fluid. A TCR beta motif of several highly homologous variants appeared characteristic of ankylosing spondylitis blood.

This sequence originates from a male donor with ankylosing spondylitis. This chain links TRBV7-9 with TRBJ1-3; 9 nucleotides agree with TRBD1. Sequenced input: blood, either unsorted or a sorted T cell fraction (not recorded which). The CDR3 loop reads CASSETGGPGNTIYF. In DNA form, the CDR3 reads TGTGCCAGCAGCGAGACAGGGGGACCTGGAAACACCATATATTTT.